Shown below are 11 T cell receptor beta chains from a single sample sequenced in a study of technical replicates of blood from a handful of donors. Libraries were prepared by immunoSEQ multiplex PCR; TCRdb keeps only in-frame clonotypes and omits some of them. Of approximately 78,000 clones in the sample, more than 90% were seen once. Sequenced sample: T cells isolated from PBMCs. The source of these receptors is a human donor in good health.

CDR3 bases: TGTGCCACCAGCAGTAATTTACAGGTCGCCGGGTATGGCTACACCTTC. This encodes CATSSNLQVAGYGYTF. V is TRBV15 and J is TRBJ1-2; D perhaps matches TRBD1 (5 bases). V lost 3 bases and J lost 5, with 19 bases in between. The CDR3 has 16 residues. From germline, CDR1 is LNHNV and CDR2 YYDKDF (reference sequence).

The chain combines TRBV7-9 with TRBJ1-5; D gene uncertain. This CDR3 is built from 12 residues. V lost 4 bases, J lost 6 bases, and 7 bases lay in between. Germline V gives CDR1 SEHNR, CDR2 FQNEAQ (reference sequence). CDR3 loop: CASSSRGQPQHF. The CDR3 DNA follows: TGTGCCAGCAGCTCCCGGGGTCAGCCCCAGCATTTT.

This rearrangement joins TRBV11-2 to TRBJ1-2; D is perhaps TRBD1 (5 bases). The germline CDR1 and CDR2 sequences are SGHAT and FQNNGV. Trimming removed 0 bases at V and 4 bases at J, with 12 bases between. This CDR3 comprises 15 residues. CDR3 amino acids: CASSLDSLQGYGYTF. In nucleotides, the CDR3 is TGTGCCAGCAGCTTAGATTCCCTCCAGGGCTATGGCTACACCTTC.

This sequence joins TRBV9 and TRBJ2-2, with TRBD1 as a possible D gene (5 bases). In germline, CDR1 is SGDLS, CDR2 YYNGEE. CDR3 length equals 13 residues. Trimming cost V 5 bases and J 6 bases, with 11 bases left between them. CDR3 in DNA: TGTGCCAGCAGGAAAGGGGCCTCCGGGGAGCTGTTTTTT. It is translated as CASRKGASGELFF.

The chain couples TRBV6-4 to TRBJ2-7; D gene ambiguous. Germline lookup yields CDR1 MRHNA and CDR2 SNTAGT. Trimming removed 5 bases at V and 1 base at J, with 12 bases between. CDR3 length: 14 residues. CDR3 DNA: TGTGCCAGCAGTCCCGTCGCCAGTTCCTACGAGCAGTACTTC. This gives the protein CASSPVASSYEQYF.

This chain joins TRBV27 and TRBJ1-5; TRBD1 matches 8 bases. The germline CDR1 and CDR2 sequences are MNHEY and SMNVEV (reference sequence). V was clipped by 4 bases and J by 2 bases; unmatched bases: 4. The length of the CDR3 is 15 residues. The CDR3 DNA reads TGTGCCAGCAGTTCAGTGACAGGGGGCAATCAGCCCCAGCATTTT. Protein product: CASSSVTGGNQPQHF.

V is TRBV28 and J is TRBJ1-5; TRBD1 matches at 7 bases. CDR3 length equals 14 residues. Germline V gene sequence: CDR1 MDHEN, CDR2 SYDVKM. The V segment lost 5 bases and the J segment 3 bases; nucleotides outside the gene matches: 4. CDR3 sequence (DNA): TGTGCCAGCAGTCCGGGACAGCTCAATCAGCCCCAGCATTTT. It codes for CASSPGQLNQPQHF.

This chain joins TRBV11-3 and TRBJ2-2; weak D call: TRBD2 (5 bases). Germline V gives CDR1 SGHNT, CDR2 YENEEA. With 2 bases removed from V and 0 bases from J, the gap between germline ends came to 7 bases. The CDR3 extends over 15 amino acids. The CDR3 is CASSLSGTNTGELFF. In DNA form, the CDR3 reads TGTGCCAGCAGCTTAAGCGGAACGAACACCGGGGAGCTGTTTTTT. The complete variable domain, with remaining parts taken from reference TRBV11-3 and TRBJ2-2, reads EAGVVQSPRYKIIEKKQPVAFWCNPISGHNTLYWYLQNLGQGPELLIRYENEEAVDDSQLPKDRFSAERLKGVDSTLKIQPAELGDSAVYLCASSLSGTNTGELFFGEGSRLTVL.

The chain uses TRBV11-2 and TRBJ2-7; possible D gene TRBD1, 6 bases. The CDR3 covers 13 residues. V lost 5 bases and J lost 2, with 10 bases in between. The germline gives CDR1 SGHAT, CDR2 FQNNGV. The CDR3 nucleotides are TGTGCCAGCAGCCTCGGACAGACCTACGAGCAGTACTTC. It specifies CASSLGQTYEQYF. Drawing the rest from reference TRBV11-2 and TRBJ2-7, the complete variable domain is EAGVAQSPRYKIIEKRQSVAFWCNPISGHATLYWYQQILGQGPKLLIQFQNNGVVDDSQLPKDRFSAERLKGVDSTLKIQPAKLEDSAVYLCASSLGQTYEQYFGPGTRLTVT.

The V call is TRBV5-1, the J call TRBJ1-4, with D uncertain. CDR3 size: 14 residues. V shed 6 bases and J shed 8 bases, with 17 bases lying between them. In germline, CDR1 is SGHRS, CDR2 YFSETQ. CDR3 sequence: CASKLTPEGEKLFF. In DNA, the CDR3 is TGCGCCAGCAAATTGACGCCGGAGGGCGAAAAACTGTTTTTT.

This clone was seen a few times. The chain uses TRBV29-1 and TRBJ1-1; a possible D gene is TRBD1 (6 bases). V dropped 4 bases and J dropped 4 bases, with 10 bases sitting between them. There are 12 residues in the CDR3. CDR1 SQVTM and CDR2 ANQGSEA come from the germline V gene. For the CDR3, the DNA is TGCAGCGTTGGAGGGGGAACCACTGAAGCTTTCTTT. The encoded protein is CSVGGGTTEAFF.